A single sample is the source of the 11 T cell receptor beta chains below, sequenced in a study of CD8+ T cells in alopecia areata (dated by TCRdb to 2016 to 2018). The time point label, read with the paper, signifies: roughly 24 weeks on oral tofacitinib. The sample's treatment or condition, from its label and the paper: oral pan-JAK inhibitor, 5-10 mg twice daily. The library relied on the immunoSEQ multiplex PCR assay. To provide template for TCR sequencing, every sample had RNA extracted and reverse transcribed into cDNA. Held by TCRdb, this immuneACCESS table contains in-frame sequences only and omits some clones. Under half of the omission traces to an unresolved V gene where checked; the cause of the rest is unknown. Counted in this sample were roughly 120,000 clones; approximately 51% of them appeared once. The top ten clonotypes cover 3% to 4% of the sample. Sample: CD4+ T cells sorted from blood, taken at week 24, from a patient treated with tofacitinib. All receptors derive from a human donor with alopecia areata.

This chain joins TRBV29-1 and TRBJ2-7, with a possible D match to TRBD1 (6 bases). The CDR3 extends over 12 amino acids. V was shortened by 7 bases and J by 1 base, with 11 bases between the two germline ends. CDR1 is SQVTM, CDR2 ANQGSEA, per germline. The CDR3 bases are TGCAGCGCAGGGGATGGTTCCTACGAGCAGTACTTC. It yields the protein CSAGDGSYEQYF.

This clone showed up just a few times. The DNA of the CDR3 is TGTGCCAGCAGCTTGGCTGGCAGGGGAAATGGCTACACCTTC. Translating gives CASSLAGRGNGYTF. V usage is TRBV5-4 and J usage is TRBJ1-2, with D maybe TRBD1 (6 bases). The CDR3 length is 14 residues. The germline CDR1 and CDR2 sequences are SGHNT and YYREEE (reference sequence). Trimming left V 0 bases short and J 6 bases short, with 12 bases between.

The chain has TRBV5-6 and TRBJ2-3; no firm D call. The CDR3 extends over 14 amino acids. CDR1 is SGHDT, CDR2 YYEEEE, per germline. V dropped 2 bases and J dropped 1 base, with 8 bases sitting between them. This chain's CDR3 is CASSFRRGTDTQYF. The CDR3 coding sequence is TGTGCCAGCAGCTTCCGACGGGGCACAGATACGCAGTATTTT.

The chain carries TRBV5-6 and TRBJ2-5; D not resolved. The CDR3 loop spans 15 amino acids. The ends were cut back, 3 bases at V and 0 bases at J, with 12 bases in the middle. Germline V gene data show CDR1 as SGHDT and CDR2 as YYEEEE. In DNA form, the CDR3 reads TGTGCCAGCAGCTCCACAGATCCGTACCAAGAGACCCAGTACTTC. It specifies CASSSTDPYQETQYF. Full variable domain (outside the CDR3, taken from reference TRBV5-6 and TRBJ2-5): DAGVTQSPTHLIKTRGQQVTLRCSPKSGHDTVSWYQQALGQGPQFIFQYYEEEERQRGNFPDRFSGHQFPNYSSELNVNALLLGDSALYLCASSSTDPYQETQYFGPGTRLLVL.

The chain links TRBV6-1 to TRBJ2-7; D is undetermined. The germline V gene encodes CDR1 MNHNS and CDR2 SASEGT. This CDR3 region has 11 residues. Trimming stripped 4 bases from V and 5 bases from J, with 6 bases between. CDR3 sequence: CASSGWDEQYF. The CDR3 coding sequence is TGTGCCAGCAGTGGCTGGGACGAGCAGTACTTC.

This chain links TRBV27 with TRBJ2-7; D might be TRBD2 (5 bases). Trimming took off 3 bases at V and 4 bases at J, with 16 bases between the two ends. The V gene's germline CDR1 is MNHEY and CDR2 SMNVEV (reference sequence). The length of the CDR3 is 15 residues. DNA of the CDR3: TGTGCCAGCAGTTTGCTTGACTATGCCGGGTACGAGCAGTACTTC. Protein: CASSLLDYAGYEQYF.

The V gene is TRBV7-8, the J gene TRBJ2-7; D gene unclear. CDR1 SGHVS and CDR2 FQNEAQ come from the germline V gene. This CDR3 comprises 14 residues. V was clipped by 1 base and J by 6 bases, with 13 bases between them. CDR3 sequence reads: CASSLVVSSAEQYF. The CDR3 DNA reads TGTGCCAGCAGCTTAGTGGTCAGCTCTGCCGAGCAGTACTTC.

This chain uses TRBV7-2 with TRBJ1-1; 7 bases fit TRBD1. CDR1 and CDR2 (germline): SGHTA, FQGNSA. The CDR3 sequence is 14 residues long. J gave up 5 bases and V 5 bases, and 8 bases lay outside the gene matches. As DNA, the CDR3 is TGTGCCAGCAGCCTCCGACAGGGATGGACTGAAGCTTTCTTT. It yields the protein CASSLRQGWTEAFF.

This clone appeared a few times. V usage is TRBV7-2 and J usage is TRBJ2-5; D could derive from TRBD1 or TRBD2 (7 bases each). V dropped 4 bases and J dropped 4 bases, with 19 bases sitting between them. Germline values: CDR1 SGHTA, CDR2 FQGNSA. The length of the CDR3 is 16 residues. This CDR3 is CASSSQGGAARETQYF. CDR3 nucleotides: TGTGCCAGCAGCTCCCAGGGGGGGGCAGCTAGAGAGACCCAGTACTTC.

The chain combines TRBV29-1 with TRBJ2-5; D may be TRBD2 (6 bases). Germline V gives CDR1 SQVTM, CDR2 ANQGSEA. Trimming stripped 4 bases from V and 4 bases from J, with 10 bases between. CDR3 size: 12 residues. CDR3 protein: CSVVRGSETQYF. CDR3 nucleotides: TGCAGCGTTGTTCGGGGGTCAGAGACCCAGTACTTC.

Turning to this clone: The sample holds other DNA sequences that translate to the same CDR3. The chain couples TRBV14 to TRBJ1-1; D unresolved. The V end lost 1 base, the J end lost 4 bases, and 7 bases lay between the germline ends. Germline V gives CDR1 SGHDN, CDR2 FVKESK. The CDR3 spans 13 residues. The CDR3 DNA reads as TGTGCCAGCAGCCAAGGACGGCTCACTGAAGCTTTCTTT. This sequence encodes CASSQGRLTEAFF.